This TCR beta chain was recorded in a study of T cell responses to AZD1222 COVID-19 vaccine. Study overall: Doses given second, at about 4 or about 12 weeks, were pooled.

Study-level points and caveats: White British donors predominated, females outnumbered males, and clonal diversity was possibly underestimated. The number of AZD1222 recipients seropositive at baseline was only 6 or 7. Vaccination with two AZD1222 doses was followed by a rise in Spike-specific TCR breadth and depth.

Profiled with immunoSEQ multiplex PCR; TCRdb holds only in-frame clones, not every one. The table records about 110,000 clones, over 75% of them present only once. The CDR3 is 16 amino acids. V trimming: 4 bases; J trimming: 10 bases; junction bases outside the gene matches: 11. CDR1 MDHEN and CDR2 SYDVKM come from the germline V gene. In the case of this clone: Its antigen is still unknown.

The TCR comes from an adult in good health. The sample was peripheral blood, taken on day 0 of AZD1222 vaccination. The chain recombines TRBV28 with TRBJ2-1, with 12 nucleotides matching TRBD2. The CDR3 protein is CASSYQLAGGSIEQFF. The CDR3 DNA reads TGTGCCAGCAGTTACCAACTAGCGGGGGGAAGTATCGAGCAGTTCTTC.